Listed below are T cell receptor beta chains from one sample, sequenced in a study of shared clonotypes between healthy human individuals. Assay used: immunoSEQ multiplex PCR; TCRdb lists only in-frame clones, some missing. The profile covers more than 2,000,000 clones, with just over 90% appearing a single time and roughly 0.36% taken by the ten largest. The specimen sequenced was naive CD4+ T cells from PBMCs. The source of these receptors is a man aged 18 to 30 in good health. Some clones in this sample may be carry-over from other donors' samples. The CDR3 runs from the conserved cysteine through the conserved F or W. Fields, in order: V gene, J gene, D gene, clone size, CDR3 DNA, CDR3 protein. A D gene is named only where the DNA matches it firmly. Size is omitted from some rows. Given values are once, few, many or a class for expanded clones.

V gene: TRBV29-1; J gene: TRBJ1-1; D gene: NA; clone size: few; CDR3 DNA: TGCAGCGTTCTAGTGTGGGCCACTGAAGCTTTCTTT; CDR3 protein: CSVLVWATEAFF
V gene: TRBV5-1; J gene: TRBJ1-4; D gene: TRBD1; clone size: NA; CDR3 DNA: TGCGCCAGCAGCTCGGGGACAGGGGGGTCTAATGAAAAACTGTTTTTT; CDR3 protein: CASSSGTGGSNEKLFF
V gene: TRBV28; J gene: TRBJ1-5; D gene: NA; clone size: NA; CDR3 DNA: TGTGCCAGCAGTAACCGTTTCGGTAGCAATCAGCCCCAGCATTTT; CDR3 protein: CASSNRFGSNQPQHF
V gene: TRBV18; J gene: TRBJ2-2; D gene: TRBD1; clone size: NA; CDR3 DNA: TGTGCCAGCTCACCAGCGACAGGGGATCTGACCGGGGAGCTGTTTTTT; CDR3 protein: CASSPATGDLTGELFF
V gene: TRBV30; J gene: TRBJ1-2; D gene: NA; clone size: NA; CDR3 DNA: TGTGCCTGGAGTAGGGGGATCCCGAACTATGGCTACACCTTC; CDR3 protein: CAWSRGIPNYGYTF
V gene: TRBV10-3; J gene: TRBJ1-1; D gene: NA; clone size: NA; CDR3 DNA: TGTGCCATCAGTGGAGGGGGGAACACTGAAGCTTTCTTT; CDR3 protein: CAISGGGNTEAFF
V gene: TRBV30; J gene: TRBJ2-1; D gene: NA; clone size: NA; CDR3 DNA: TGTGCCTGGAGTGCTAGCCGCGAGTACAATGAGCAGTTCTTC; CDR3 protein: CAWSASREYNEQFF
V gene: TRBV18; J gene: TRBJ2-7; D gene: NA; clone size: NA; CDR3 DNA: TGTGCCAGCTCACCCTTGAACAGGGAATCCGAGCAGTACTTC; CDR3 protein: CASSPLNRESEQYF
V gene: TRBV5-6; J gene: TRBJ2-5; D gene: TRBD2; clone size: once; CDR3 DNA: TGTGCCAGCAGCCCAGATTCGGGACTAGCGGGAGAGACCCAGTACTTC; CDR3 protein: CASSPDSGLAGETQYF
V gene: TRBV28; J gene: TRBJ2-7; D gene: TRBD1; clone size: NA; CDR3 DNA: TGTGCCAGCAGGGTCTCACAGGGGGCCTCCTACGAGCAGTACTTC; CDR3 protein: CASRVSQGASYEQYF
V gene: TRBV6-5; J gene: TRBJ2-7; D gene: TRBD2; clone size: NA; CDR3 DNA: TGTGCCAGCAGGTCCGGGACTAGCCGCTACGAGCAGTACTTC; CDR3 protein: CASRSGTSRYEQYF
V gene: TRBV28; J gene: TRBJ1-5; D gene: TRBD1; clone size: few; CDR3 DNA: TGTGCCAGCAGTAGCTTGGGACAGGGGGGAGGAAATCAGCCCCAGCATTTT; CDR3 protein: CASSSLGQGGGNQPQHF
V gene: TRBV14; J gene: TRBJ2-1; D gene: NA; clone size: NA; CDR3 DNA: TGTGCCAGCAGCGTGCGGGTTTCTCTTTTCTCCTACAATGAGCAGTTCTTC; CDR3 protein: CASSVRVSLFSYNEQFF
V gene: TRBV7-3; J gene: TRBJ1-2; D gene: TRBD1; clone size: NA; CDR3 DNA: TGTGCCAGCAGCTTAACGGCAGGGGGCGGTACATATGGCTACACCTTC; CDR3 protein: CASSLTAGGGTYGYTF
V gene: TRBV6-1; J gene: TRBJ1-3; D gene: NA; clone size: NA; CDR3 DNA: TGTGCCAGCAGTGAAAGGCAACTAATCTCTGGAAACACCATATATTTT; CDR3 protein: CASSERQLISGNTIYF
V gene: TRBV7-6; J gene: TRBJ2-5; D gene: NA; clone size: once; CDR3 DNA: TGTGCCAGCAGGAACGGGAGAGCGGAGACCCAGTACTTC; CDR3 protein: CASRNGRAETQYF
V gene: TRBV18; J gene: TRBJ2-7; D gene: NA; clone size: NA; CDR3 DNA: TGTGCCAGCTCACCGGGACGGCGAGCCTACGAGCAGTACTTC; CDR3 protein: CASSPGRRAYEQYF
V gene: TRBV29-1; J gene: TRBJ2-1; D gene: NA; clone size: NA; CDR3 DNA: TGCAGCGTACAGGACAGGGAGGGCTACAATGAGCAGTTCTTC; CDR3 protein: CSVQDREGYNEQFF
V gene: TRBV5-1; J gene: TRBJ1-2; D gene: NA; clone size: NA; CDR3 DNA: TGCGCCAGCAGCTTGAACAGAAATGGCTACACCTTC; CDR3 protein: CASSLNRNGYTF
V gene: TRBV5-5; J gene: TRBJ1-2; D gene: NA; clone size: NA; CDR3 DNA: TGTGCCAGCAGCCTCGGCCAGGGTTCAGTCTATGGCTACACCTTC; CDR3 protein: CASSLGQGSVYGYTF
V gene: TRBV18; J gene: TRBJ2-5; D gene: TRBD2; clone size: NA; CDR3 DNA: TGTGCCAGCTCACCGGTGCGGACTAGCGAATTGGGGGAGACCCAGTACTTC; CDR3 protein: CASSPVRTSELGETQYF
V gene: TRBV5-1; J gene: TRBJ2-2; D gene: TRBD1; clone size: NA; CDR3 DNA: TGCGCCAGCAGCCCTGCCTTGGGACAGGGGGCCGGGGAGCTGTTTTTT; CDR3 protein: CASSPALGQGAGELFF
V gene: TRBV30; J gene: TRBJ1-6; D gene: NA; clone size: NA; CDR3 DNA: TGTGCCTGGAGTGTAGGGCAGGGTTATAATTCACCCCTCCACTTT; CDR3 protein: CAWSVGQGYNSPLHF
V gene: TRBV11-3; J gene: TRBJ2-1; D gene: TRBD1; clone size: few; CDR3 DNA: TGTGCCAGCAGATGGCAGGGGGCCAAGAATGAGCAGTTCTTC; CDR3 protein: CASRWQGAKNEQFF
V gene: TRBV14; J gene: TRBJ2-7; D gene: TRBD2; clone size: once; CDR3 DNA: TGTGCCAGCCGCGGGGGGAACTACGAGCAGTACTTC; CDR3 protein: CASRGGNYEQYF
V gene: TRBV5-1; J gene: TRBJ2-2; D gene: TRBD1; clone size: NA; CDR3 DNA: TGCGCCAGCCGACAGGGGGCGCACACCGGGGAGCTGTTTTTT; CDR3 protein: CASRQGAHTGELFF